This TCR beta chain was captured by sequencing in a study of OX40 agonist ivuxolimab in advanced cancers. With respect to this clone: The antigen is undetermined.

Systemic immunosuppression or autoimmune disease history was grounds to exclude patients. CDR3 length: 15 residues. Germline V gene lookup returns CDR1 SGHDT and CDR2 YYEEEE. The ends were cut back, 4 bases at V and 4 bases at J, with 14 bases in the middle. Broader study findings: Partial responders treated at 0.1-3.0 mg/kg exhibited clonal expansion among the lowest measured. There were, on average, more expanded clones in CD8+ T cells than in CD4+.

This table comes from immunoSEQ multiplex PCR, and its TCRdb copy is limited to in-frame clones, with some not included. The sample holds around 19,000 clones; roughly 87% are singletons and the top ten take approximately 24%. The sequenced sample was CD4+ or CD8+ T cells sorted from blood, obtained in a trial of the OX40 agonist ivuxolimab. The sequence was collected from an adult with an advanced solid tumor such as melanoma, head and neck, liver or kidney cancer. The rearrangement joins TRBV5-6 to TRBJ2-2, with D perhaps matching TRBD2 (5 bases). The CDR3 nucleotides are TGTGCCAGCAGCCAGGACCCGGCGGGCACCGGGGAGCTGTTTTTT. It codes for CASSQDPAGTGELFF.